This T cell receptor beta chain was recorded in a study of tumor and adjacent non-tumor tissue in lung cancer. The overall study: On average, productive TCRbeta reads reached about 4.17 million per sample.

Findings of the study overall: Patients with more diverse tumor TCRs had worse survival. Top 100 clones took a larger repertoire share in normal lung.

Three rounds of nested PCR, following a modified ARM-PCR protocol, produced the TCRbeta library. TCRdb re-analysed the multiplex PCR reads in MiXCR, keeping a single row per CDR3 protein. The sample has under 140,000 distinct CDR3 sequences; over 75% are singletons. This CDR3 spans 14 amino acids. To note about this clonotype: The antigen remains unidentified. One junction end disagrees with the germline gene, perhaps due to a read error.

This sample's RNA came from whole unsorted tissue. The receptor comes from a man in his 70s with non-small cell lung cancer. Sequenced input: lung tumor tissue. The chain employs TRBV12-3 or TRBV12-4 and TRBJ2-1; D unresolved. Here the CDR3 DNA reads TGTGCCAGCATTTTTCTACGGATTTACAATGAGCGGTTCTTC. Translation gives CASIFLRIYNERFF.